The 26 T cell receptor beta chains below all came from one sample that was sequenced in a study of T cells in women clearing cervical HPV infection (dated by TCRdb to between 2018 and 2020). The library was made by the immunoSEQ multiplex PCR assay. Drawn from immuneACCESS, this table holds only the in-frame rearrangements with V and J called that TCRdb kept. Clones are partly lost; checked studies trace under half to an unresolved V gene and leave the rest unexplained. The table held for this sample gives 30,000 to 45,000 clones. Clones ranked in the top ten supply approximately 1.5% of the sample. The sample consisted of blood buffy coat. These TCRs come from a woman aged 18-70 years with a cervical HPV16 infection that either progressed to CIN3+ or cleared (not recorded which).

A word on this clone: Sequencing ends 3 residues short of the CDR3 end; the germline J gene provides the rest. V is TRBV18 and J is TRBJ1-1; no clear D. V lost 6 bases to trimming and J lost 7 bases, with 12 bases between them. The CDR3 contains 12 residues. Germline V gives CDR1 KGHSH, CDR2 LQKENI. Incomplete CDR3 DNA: TGTGCCAGCTCGTCCAGTAGCATTGAA. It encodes CASSSSSIE. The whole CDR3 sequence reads CASSSSSIEAFF.

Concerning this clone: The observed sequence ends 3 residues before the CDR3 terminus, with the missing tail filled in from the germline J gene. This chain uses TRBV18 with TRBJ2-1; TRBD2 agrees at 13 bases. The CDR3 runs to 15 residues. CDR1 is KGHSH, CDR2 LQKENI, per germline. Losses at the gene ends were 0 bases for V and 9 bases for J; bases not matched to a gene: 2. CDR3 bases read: TGTGCCAGCTCACCACCGGGACTAGCGGGGAGTGAG. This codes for CASSPPGLAGSE. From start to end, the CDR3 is CASSPPGLAGSEQFF.

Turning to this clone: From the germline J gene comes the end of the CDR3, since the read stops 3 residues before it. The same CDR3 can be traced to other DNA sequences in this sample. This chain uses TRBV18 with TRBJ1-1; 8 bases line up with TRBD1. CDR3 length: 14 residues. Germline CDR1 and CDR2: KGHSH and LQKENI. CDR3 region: CASSPRQGLETAFF. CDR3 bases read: TGTGCCAGCTCACCAAGACAGGGGTTGGAGACC.

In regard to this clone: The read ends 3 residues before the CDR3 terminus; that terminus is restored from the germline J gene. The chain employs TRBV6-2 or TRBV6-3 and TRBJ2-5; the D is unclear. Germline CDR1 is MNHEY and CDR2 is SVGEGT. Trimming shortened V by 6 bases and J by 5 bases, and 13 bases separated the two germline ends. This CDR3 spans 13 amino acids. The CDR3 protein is CASSIRSGETQYF. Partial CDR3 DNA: TGTGCCAGCAGCATCCGTTCTGGCGAGACC.

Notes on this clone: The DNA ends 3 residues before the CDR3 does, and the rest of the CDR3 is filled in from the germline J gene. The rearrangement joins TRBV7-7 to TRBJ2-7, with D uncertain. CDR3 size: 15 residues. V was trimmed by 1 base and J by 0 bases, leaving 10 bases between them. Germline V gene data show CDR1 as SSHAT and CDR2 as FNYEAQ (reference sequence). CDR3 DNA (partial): TGTGCCAGCAGCTTAGGGAAGGGTAGCTCCTACGAG. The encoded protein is CASSLGKGSSYE. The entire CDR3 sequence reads CASSLGKGSSYEQYF.

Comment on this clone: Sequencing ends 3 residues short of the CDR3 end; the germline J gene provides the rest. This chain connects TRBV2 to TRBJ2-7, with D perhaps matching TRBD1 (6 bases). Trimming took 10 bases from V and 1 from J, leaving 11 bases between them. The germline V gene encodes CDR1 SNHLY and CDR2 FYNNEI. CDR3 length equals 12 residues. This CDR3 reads CATHRDSYEQYF. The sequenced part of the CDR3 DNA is TGTGCCACCCACAGGGATTCCTACGAG.

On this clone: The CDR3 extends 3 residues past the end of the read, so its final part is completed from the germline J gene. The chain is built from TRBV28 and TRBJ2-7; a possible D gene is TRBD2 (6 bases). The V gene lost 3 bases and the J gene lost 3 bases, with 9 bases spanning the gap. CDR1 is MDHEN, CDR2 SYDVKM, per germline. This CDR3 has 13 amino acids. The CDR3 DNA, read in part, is TGTGCCAGCAGTTTGGCGGGGATCTACGAG. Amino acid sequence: CASSLAGIYE. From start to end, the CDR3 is CASSLAGIYEQYF. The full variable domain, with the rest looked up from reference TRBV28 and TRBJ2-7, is DVKVTQSSRYLVKRTGEKVFLECVQDMDHENMFWYRQDPGLGLRLIYFSYDVKMKEKGDIPEGYSVSREKKERFSLILESASTNQTSMYLCASSLAGIYEQYFGPGTRLTVT.

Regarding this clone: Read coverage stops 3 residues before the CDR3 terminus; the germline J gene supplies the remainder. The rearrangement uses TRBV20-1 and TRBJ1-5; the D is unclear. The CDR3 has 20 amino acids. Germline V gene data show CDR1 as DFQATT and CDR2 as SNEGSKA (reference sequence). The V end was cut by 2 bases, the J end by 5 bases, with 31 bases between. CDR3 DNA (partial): TGCAGTGCTAGACTCCCTCCGGGGTTTTGGCCGGGCCCCGGGGATCAGCCC. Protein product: CSARLPPGFWPGPGDQP. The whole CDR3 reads CSARLPPGFWPGPGDQPQHF.

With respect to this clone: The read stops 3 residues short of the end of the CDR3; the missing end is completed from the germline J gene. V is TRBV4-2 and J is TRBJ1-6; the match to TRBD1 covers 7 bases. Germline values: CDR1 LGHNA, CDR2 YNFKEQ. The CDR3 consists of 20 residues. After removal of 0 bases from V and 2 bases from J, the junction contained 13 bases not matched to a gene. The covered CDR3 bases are TGTGCCAGCAGCCAAGAGGCCCGTGACAGGGTAGTGGCCTATAATTCACCC. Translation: CASSQEARDRVVAYNSP. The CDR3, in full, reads CASSQEARDRVVAYNSPLHF.

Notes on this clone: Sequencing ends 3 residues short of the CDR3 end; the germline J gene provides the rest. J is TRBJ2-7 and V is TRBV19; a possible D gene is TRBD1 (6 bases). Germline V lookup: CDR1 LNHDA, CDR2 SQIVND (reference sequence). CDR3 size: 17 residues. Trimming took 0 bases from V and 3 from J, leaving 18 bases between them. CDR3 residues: CASSIDHLQGKLYEQYF. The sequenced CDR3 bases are TGTGCCAGTAGTATAGATCATCTACAGGGAAAACTCTACGAG.

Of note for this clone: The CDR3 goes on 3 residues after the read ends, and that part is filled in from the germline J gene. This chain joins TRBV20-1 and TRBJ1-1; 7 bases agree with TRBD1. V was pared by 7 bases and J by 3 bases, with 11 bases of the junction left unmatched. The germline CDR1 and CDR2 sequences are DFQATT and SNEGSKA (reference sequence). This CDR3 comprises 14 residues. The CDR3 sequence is CSVRTGAVDTEAFF. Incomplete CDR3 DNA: TGCAGTGTCCGAACAGGGGCGGTGGACACTGAA.

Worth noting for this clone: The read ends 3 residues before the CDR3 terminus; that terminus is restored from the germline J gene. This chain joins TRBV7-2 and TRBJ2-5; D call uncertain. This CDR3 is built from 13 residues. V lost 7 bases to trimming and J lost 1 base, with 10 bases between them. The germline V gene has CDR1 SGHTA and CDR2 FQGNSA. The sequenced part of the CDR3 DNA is TGTGCCAGCACGATGGGCATCCAAGAGACC. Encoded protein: CASTMGIQET. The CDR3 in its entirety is CASTMGIQETQYF.

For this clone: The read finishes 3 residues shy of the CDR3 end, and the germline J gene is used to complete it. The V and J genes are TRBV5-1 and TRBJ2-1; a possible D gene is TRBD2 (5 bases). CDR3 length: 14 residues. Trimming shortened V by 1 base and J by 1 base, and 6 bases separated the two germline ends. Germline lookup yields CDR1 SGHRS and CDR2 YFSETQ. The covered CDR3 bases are TGCGCCAGCAGCTTGAGCGGTTCCTACAATGAG. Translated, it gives CASSLSGSYNE. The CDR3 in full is CASSLSGSYNEQFF.

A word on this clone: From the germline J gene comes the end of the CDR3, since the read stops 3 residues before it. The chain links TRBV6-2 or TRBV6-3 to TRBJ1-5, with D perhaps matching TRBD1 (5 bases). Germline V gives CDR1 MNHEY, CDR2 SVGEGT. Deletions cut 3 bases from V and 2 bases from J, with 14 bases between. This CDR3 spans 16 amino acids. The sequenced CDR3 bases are TGTGCCAGCAGTTATGTGGCGGGGGACGGCAATCAGCCC. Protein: CASSYVAGDGNQP. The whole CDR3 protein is CASSYVAGDGNQPQHF.

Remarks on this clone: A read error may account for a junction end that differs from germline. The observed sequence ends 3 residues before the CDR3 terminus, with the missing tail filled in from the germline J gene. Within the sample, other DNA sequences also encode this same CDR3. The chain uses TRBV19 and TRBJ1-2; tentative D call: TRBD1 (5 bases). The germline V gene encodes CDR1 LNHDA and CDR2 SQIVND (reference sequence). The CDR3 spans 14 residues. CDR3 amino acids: CASRTDNSNYGYTF. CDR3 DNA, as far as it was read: TGTGCCAGTAGGACAGACAATTCCAACTATGGA.

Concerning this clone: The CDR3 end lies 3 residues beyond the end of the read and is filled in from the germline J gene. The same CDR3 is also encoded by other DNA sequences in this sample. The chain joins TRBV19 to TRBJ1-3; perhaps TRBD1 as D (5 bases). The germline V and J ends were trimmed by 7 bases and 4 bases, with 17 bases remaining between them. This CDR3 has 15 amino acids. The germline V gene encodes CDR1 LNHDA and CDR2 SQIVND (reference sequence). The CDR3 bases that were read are TGTGCCAGTAAGACTGGGAGGGGAGGAGGAAACACC. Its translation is CASKTGRGGGNT. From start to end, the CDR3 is CASKTGRGGGNTIYF.

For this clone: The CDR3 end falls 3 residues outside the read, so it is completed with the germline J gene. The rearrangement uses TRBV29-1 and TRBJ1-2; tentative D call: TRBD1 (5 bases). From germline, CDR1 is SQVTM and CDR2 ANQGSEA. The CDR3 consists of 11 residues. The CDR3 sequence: CSVGQLYDYTF. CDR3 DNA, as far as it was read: TGCAGCGTTGGACAGCTCTACGAC.

CDR3 DNA (partial): TGTGCCTGGGGGAGGACTAGCTCCTACGAG. Translating gives CAWGRTSSYE. In full, the CDR3 reads CAWGRTSSYEQYF. The chain combines TRBV30 with TRBJ2-7, with TRBD2 identical over 7 bases. The read ends 3 residues shy of where the CDR3 ends; the end is completed using the germline J gene. Germline trimming cut 5 bases from V and 0 bases from J; bases unmatched to any gene: 4. This CDR3 is built from 13 residues. CDR1 and CDR2 from the germline V gene are GTSNPN and SVGIG (reference sequence).

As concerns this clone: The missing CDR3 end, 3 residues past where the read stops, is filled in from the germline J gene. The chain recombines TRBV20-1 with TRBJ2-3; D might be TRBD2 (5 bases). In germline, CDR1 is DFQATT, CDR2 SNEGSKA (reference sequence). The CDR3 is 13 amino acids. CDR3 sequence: CSATDSSNQPQYF. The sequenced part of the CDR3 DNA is TGCAGTGCAACGGACTCAAGCAATCAGCCG.

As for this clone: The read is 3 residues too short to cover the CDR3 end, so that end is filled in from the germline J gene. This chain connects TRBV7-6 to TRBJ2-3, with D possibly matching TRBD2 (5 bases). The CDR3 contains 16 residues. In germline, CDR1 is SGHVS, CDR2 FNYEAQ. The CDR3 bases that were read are TGTGCCAGCAGCTCGACGAGCGGCCGACGGGGAGAGACG. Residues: CASSSTSGRRGET. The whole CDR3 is CASSSTSGRRGETQYF.

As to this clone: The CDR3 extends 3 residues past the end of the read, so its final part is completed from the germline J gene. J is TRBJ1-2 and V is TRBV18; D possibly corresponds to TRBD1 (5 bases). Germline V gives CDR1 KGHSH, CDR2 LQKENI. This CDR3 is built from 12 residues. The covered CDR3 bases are TGTGCCAGCTCACCCGACAGTTCCGAC. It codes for CASSPDSSD. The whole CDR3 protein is CASSPDSSDYTF.

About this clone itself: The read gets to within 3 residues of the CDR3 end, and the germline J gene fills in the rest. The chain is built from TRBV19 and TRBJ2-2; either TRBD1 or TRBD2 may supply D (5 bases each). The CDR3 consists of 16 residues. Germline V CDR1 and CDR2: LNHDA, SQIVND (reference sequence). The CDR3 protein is CASSPLRGSTNEKLFF. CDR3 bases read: TGTGCCAGTAGCCCTCTGAGGGGCTCAACTAATGAAAAG.

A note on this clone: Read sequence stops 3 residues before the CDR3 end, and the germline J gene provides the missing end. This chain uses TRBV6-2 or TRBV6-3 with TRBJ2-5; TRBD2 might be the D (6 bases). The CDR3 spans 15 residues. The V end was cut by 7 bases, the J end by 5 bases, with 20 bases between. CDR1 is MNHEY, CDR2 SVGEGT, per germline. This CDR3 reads CASTQRGNRGETQYF. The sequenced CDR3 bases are TGTGCCAGCACACAGCGCGGGAACCGGGGGGAGACC.

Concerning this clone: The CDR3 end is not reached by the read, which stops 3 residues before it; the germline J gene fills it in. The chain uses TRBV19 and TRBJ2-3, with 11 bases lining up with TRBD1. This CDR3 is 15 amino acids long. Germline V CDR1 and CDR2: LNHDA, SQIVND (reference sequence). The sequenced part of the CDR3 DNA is TGTGCCAGTAGTCTTATCGGGACAGGGGGTCAGCCG. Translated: CASSLIGTGGQP. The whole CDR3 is CASSLIGTGGQPQYF.

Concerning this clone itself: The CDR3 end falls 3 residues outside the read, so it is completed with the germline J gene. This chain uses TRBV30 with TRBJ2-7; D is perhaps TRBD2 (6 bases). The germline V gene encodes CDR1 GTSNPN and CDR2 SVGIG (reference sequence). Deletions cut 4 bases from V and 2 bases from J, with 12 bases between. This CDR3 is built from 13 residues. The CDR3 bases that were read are TGTGCCTGGAATAGGGACTCAGCCTACGAG. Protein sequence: CAWNRDSAYE. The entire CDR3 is CAWNRDSAYEQYF.

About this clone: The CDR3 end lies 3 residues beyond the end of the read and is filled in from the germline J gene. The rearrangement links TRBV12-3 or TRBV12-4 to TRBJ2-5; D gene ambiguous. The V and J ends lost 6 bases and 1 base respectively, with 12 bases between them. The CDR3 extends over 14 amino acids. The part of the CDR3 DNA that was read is TGTGCCAGCAGCCAACGTGGCAGCCAAGAGACC. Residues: CASSQRGSQET. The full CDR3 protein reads CASSQRGSQETQYF.